This TCR beta chain was captured by sequencing in a study of T cell changes during pregnancy in multiple sclerosis. CDR3 size: 14 residues. CDR1 is MNHEY and CDR2 is SVGAGI in the germline V gene. The ends lost 6 bases at V and 3 bases at J; junction bases unmatched: 8. This clone was seen only once. Libraries were prepared by immunoSEQ multiplex PCR; TCRdb keeps only in-frame clonotypes and omits some of them. The sample shows about 77,000 clones, 93% of them seen only once. The chain joins TRBV6-5 to TRBJ2-7; 7 positions agree with TRBD2. This receptor was obtained from a female donor in good health, enrolled as a control in a pregnancy study. The sequencing here drew on peripheral blood, taken after pregnancy. The CDR3, as DNA: TGTGCCAGCAGCCGTGAGCGGGGAGGCTACGAGCAGTACTTC. Its protein is CASSRERGGYEQYF.